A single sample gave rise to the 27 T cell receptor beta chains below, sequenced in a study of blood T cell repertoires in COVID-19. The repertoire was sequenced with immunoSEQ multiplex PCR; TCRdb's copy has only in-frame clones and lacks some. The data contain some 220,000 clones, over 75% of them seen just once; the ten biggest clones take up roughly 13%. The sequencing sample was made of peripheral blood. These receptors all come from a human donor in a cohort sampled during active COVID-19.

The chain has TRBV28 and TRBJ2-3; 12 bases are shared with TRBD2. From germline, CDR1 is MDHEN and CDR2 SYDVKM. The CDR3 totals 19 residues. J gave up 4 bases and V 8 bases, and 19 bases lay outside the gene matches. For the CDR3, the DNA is TGTGCCAGCCCACCACTAGCGGGAGGACGTGGTTTCAGCTCAGATACGCAGTATTTT. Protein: CASPPLAGGRGFSSDTQYF.

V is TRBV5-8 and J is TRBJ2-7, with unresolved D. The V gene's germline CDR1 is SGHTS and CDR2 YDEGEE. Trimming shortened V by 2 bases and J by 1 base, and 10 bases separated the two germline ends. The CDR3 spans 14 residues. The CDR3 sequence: CASSLRPGSYEQYF. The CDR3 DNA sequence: TGTGCCAGCAGCTTAAGGCCGGGTTCCTACGAGCAGTACTTC.

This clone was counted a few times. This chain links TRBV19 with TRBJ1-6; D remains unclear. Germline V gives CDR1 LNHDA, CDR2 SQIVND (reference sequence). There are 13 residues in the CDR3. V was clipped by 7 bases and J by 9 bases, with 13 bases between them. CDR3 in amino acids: CASIGHQASPLHF. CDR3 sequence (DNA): TGTGCCAGTATTGGGCATCAAGCTTCACCCCTCCACTTT.

The CDR3 DNA follows: TGTGCCAGCAGTCTAACCTACAATGAGCAGTTCTTC. Translating it yields CASSLTYNEQFF. V and J are TRBV28 and TRBJ2-1; no clear D. The germline gives CDR1 MDHEN, CDR2 SYDVKM. V gave up 5 bases and J gave up 2 bases, with 4 bases separating them. The CDR3 covers 12 residues.

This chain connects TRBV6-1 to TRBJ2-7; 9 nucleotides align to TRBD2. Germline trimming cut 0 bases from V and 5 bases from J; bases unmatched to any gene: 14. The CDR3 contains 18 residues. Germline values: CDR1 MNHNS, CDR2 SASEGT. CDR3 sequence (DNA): TGTGCCAGCAGTGAAGCGACACCGGGACTAGCAGAAGAACACGAGCAGTACTTC. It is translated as CASSEATPGLAEEHEQYF.

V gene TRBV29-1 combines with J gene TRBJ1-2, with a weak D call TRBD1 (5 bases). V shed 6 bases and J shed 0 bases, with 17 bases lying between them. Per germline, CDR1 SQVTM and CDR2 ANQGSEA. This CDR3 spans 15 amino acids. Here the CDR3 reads CSVLRGSIANYGYTF. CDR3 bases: TGCAGCGTCCTAAGGGGCTCGATAGCTAACTATGGCTACACCTTC.

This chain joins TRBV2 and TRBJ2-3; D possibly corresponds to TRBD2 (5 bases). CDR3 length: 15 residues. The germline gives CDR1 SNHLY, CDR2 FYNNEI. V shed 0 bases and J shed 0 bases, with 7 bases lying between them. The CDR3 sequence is CASSEAEGSTDTQYF. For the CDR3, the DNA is TGTGCCAGCAGTGAAGCAGAGGGAAGCACAGATACGCAGTATTTT.

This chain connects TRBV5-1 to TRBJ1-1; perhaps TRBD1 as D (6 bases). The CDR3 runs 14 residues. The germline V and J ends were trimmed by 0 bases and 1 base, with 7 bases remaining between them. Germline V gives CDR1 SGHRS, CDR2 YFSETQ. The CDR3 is CASSLETGNTEAFF. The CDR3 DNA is TGCGCCAGCAGCTTGGAGACAGGGAACACTGAAGCTTTCTTT.

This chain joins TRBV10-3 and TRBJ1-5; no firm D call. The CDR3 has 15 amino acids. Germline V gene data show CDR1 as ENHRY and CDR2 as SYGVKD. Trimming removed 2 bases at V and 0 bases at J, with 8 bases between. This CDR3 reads CAISEGLYSNQPQHF. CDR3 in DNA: TGTGCCATCAGTGAGGGGCTGTATAGCAATCAGCCCCAGCATTTT.

CDR3 nucleotides: TGTGCCAGCAGTCAGGGGCCCGGTACGCAGTATTTT. Translated: CASSQGPGTQYF. This rearrangement joins TRBV2 to TRBJ2-3, with a possible D match to TRBD1 (6 bases). Germline lookup yields CDR1 SNHLY and CDR2 FYNNEI. CDR3 length: 12 residues. V was trimmed by 5 bases and J by 8 bases, leaving 11 bases between them.

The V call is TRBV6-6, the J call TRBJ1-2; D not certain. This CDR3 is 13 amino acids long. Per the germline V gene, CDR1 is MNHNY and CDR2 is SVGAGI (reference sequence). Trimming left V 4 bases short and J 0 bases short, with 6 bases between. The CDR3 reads CASSSPTNYGYTF. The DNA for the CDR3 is TGTGCCAGCAGTTCCCCCACTAACTATGGCTACACCTTC.

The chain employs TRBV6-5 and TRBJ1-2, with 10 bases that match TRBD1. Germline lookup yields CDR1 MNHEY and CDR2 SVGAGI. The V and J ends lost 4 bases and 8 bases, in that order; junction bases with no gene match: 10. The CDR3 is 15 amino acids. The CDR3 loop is CASSSRRDRGEGYTF. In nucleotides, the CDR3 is TGTGCCAGCAGTTCGAGGCGGGACAGGGGAGAAGGCTACACCTTC.

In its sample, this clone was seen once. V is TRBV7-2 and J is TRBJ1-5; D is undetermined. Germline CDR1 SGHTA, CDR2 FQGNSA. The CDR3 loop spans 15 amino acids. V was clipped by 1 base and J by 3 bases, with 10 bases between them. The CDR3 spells CASSLEQINNQPQHF. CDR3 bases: TGTGCCAGCAGCTTAGAACAGATCAACAATCAGCCCCAGCATTTT.

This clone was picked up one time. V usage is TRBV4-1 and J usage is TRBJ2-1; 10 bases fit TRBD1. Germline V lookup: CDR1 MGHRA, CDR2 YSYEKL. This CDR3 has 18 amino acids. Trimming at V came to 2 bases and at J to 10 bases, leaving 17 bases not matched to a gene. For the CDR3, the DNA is TGCGCCAGCAGCCAACCAAATACCGGGACAGGGGCCCGCCTGGAGCAGTTCTTC. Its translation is CASSQPNTGTGARLEQFF.

CDR3 protein: CASSARRGGYTF. The DNA of the CDR3 is TGTGCCAGCAGCGCCCGCCGGGGTGGCTACACCTTC. V usage is TRBV9 and J usage is TRBJ1-2; no clear D gene. Trimming took 3 bases from V and 7 from J, leaving 10 bases between them. The CDR3 is 12 amino acids. Looked up from germline, CDR1 is SGDLS and CDR2 is YYNGEE.

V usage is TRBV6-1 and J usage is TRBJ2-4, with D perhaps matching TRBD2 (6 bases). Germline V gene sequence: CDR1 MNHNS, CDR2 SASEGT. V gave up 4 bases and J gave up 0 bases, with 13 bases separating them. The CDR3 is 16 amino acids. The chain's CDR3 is CASSGRDHLAKNIQYF. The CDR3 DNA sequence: TGTGCCAGCAGTGGGCGGGACCATCTAGCCAAAAACATTCAGTACTTC.

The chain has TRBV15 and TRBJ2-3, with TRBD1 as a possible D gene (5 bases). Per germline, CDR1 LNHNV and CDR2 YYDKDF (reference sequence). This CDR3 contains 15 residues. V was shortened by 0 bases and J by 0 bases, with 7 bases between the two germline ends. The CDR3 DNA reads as TGTGCCACCAGCAGAGAGCAGGGTAGCACAGATACGCAGTATTTT. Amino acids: CATSREQGSTDTQYF.

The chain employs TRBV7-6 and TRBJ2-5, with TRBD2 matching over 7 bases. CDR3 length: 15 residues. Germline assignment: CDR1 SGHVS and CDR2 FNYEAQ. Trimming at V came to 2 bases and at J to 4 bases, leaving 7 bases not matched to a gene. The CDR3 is CASSLLRGRGETQYF. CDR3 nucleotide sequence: TGTGCCAGCAGCTTATTACGAGGGAGGGGAGAGACCCAGTACTTC. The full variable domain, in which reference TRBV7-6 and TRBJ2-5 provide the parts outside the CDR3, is GAGVSQSPRYKVTKRGQDVALRCDPISGHVSLYWYRQALGQGPEFLTYFNYEAQQDKSGLPNDRFSAERPEGSISTLTIQRTEQRDSAMYRCASSLLRGRGETQYFGPGTRLLVL.

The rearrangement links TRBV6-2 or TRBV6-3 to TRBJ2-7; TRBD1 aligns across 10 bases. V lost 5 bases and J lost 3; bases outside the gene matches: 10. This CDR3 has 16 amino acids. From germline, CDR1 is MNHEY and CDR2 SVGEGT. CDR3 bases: TGTGCCAGCAGTACGATGCCGGGACAGGGGTTCTACGAGCAGTACTTC. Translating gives CASSTMPGQGFYEQYF.

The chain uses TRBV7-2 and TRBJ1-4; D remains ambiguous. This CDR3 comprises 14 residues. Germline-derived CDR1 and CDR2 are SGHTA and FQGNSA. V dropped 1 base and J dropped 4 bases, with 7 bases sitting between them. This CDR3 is CASSLGGRNEKLFF. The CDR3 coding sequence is TGTGCCAGCAGCTTAGGCGGGCGTAATGAAAAACTGTTTTTT.

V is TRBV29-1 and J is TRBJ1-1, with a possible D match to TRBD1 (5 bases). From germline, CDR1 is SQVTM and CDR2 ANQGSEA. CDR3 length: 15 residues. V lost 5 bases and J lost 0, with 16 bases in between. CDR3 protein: CSVTGGKPLNTEAFF. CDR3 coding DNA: TGCAGCGTTACCGGGGGGAAACCGCTGAACACTGAAGCTTTCTTT.

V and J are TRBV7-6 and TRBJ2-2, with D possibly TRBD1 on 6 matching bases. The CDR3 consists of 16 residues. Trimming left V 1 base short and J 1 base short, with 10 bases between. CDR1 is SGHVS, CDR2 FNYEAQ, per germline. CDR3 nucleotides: TGTGCCAGCAGCTTAGGAGGGGGACAGAACACCGGGGAGCTGTTTTTT. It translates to CASSLGGGQNTGELFF.

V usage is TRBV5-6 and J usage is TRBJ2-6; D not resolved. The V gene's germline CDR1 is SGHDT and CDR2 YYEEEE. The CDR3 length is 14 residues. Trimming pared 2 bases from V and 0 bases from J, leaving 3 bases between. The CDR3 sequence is CASSFISGANVLTF. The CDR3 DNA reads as TGTGCCAGCAGCTTTATCTCTGGGGCCAACGTCCTGACTTTC.

The CDR3 sequence: CASSSLTGIDAYEQYF. The CDR3 nucleotides read TGTGCCAGCAGCTCCCTCACGGGGATCGACGCCTACGAGCAGTACTTC. This chain joins TRBV13 and TRBJ2-7; weak D call: TRBD2 (5 bases). The V end was cut by 4 bases, the J end by 2 bases, with 18 bases between. The germline CDR1 and CDR2 sequences are PRHDT and FYEKMQ (reference sequence). CDR3 size: 16 residues.

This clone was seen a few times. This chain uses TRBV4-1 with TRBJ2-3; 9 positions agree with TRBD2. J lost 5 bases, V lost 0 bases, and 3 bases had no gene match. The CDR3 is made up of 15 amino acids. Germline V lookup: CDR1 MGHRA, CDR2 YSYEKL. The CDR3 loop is CASSQDPTSGDTQYF. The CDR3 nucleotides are TGCGCCAGCAGCCAAGATCCGACTAGCGGAGATACGCAGTATTTT.

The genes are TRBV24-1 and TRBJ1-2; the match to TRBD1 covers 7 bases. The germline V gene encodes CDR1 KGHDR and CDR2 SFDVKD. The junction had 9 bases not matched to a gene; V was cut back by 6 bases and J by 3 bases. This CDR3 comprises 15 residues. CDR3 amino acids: CATSSNRGKDYGYTF. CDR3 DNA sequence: TGTGCCACCAGTTCCAACAGGGGAAAGGACTATGGCTACACCTTC.

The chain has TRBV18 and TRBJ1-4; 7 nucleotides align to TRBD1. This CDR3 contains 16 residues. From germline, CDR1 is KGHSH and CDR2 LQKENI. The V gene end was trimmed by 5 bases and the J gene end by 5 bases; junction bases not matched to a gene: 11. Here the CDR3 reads CASSTLPGTANEKLFF. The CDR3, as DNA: TGTGCCAGCTCAACCCTCCCCGGGACAGCAAATGAAAAACTGTTTTTT.